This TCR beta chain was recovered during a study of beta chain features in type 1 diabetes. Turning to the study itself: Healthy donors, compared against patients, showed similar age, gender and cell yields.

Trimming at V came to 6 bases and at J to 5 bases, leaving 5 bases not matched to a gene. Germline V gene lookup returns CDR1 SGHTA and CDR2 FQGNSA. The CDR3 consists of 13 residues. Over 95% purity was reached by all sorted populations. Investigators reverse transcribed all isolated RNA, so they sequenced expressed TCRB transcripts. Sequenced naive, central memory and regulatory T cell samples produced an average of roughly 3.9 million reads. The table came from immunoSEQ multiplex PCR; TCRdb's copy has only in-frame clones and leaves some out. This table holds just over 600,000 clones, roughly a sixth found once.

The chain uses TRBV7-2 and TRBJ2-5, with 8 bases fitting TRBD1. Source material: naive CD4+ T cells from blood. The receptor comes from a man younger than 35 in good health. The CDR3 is CASRQGDGETQYF. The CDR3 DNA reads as TGTGCCAGCAGACAGGGGGACGGGGAGACCCAGTACTTC.